The clone carrying this T cell receptor (beta chain) was picked up one time. The sample is drawn from a study of control samples from healthy donors and cancer patients. Germline V gene sequence: CDR1 LNHDA, CDR2 SQIVND (reference sequence). V gave up 7 bases and J gave up 1 base, with 17 bases separating them. This CDR3 has 17 residues. The assay was immunoSEQ multiplex PCR, and TCRdb's table has in-frame clones only and misses some. The repertoire holds roughly 43,000 clones, with roughly 94% as singletons. The source of this sequence is a man aged 55 to 70 in good health. V gene TRBV19 combines with J gene TRBJ2-6; D perhaps matches TRBD1 (6 bases). The sequenced material came from blood. CDR3 DNA sequence: TGTGCCAGTAACTCCCCAACCCAGGGGTCTGGGGCCAACGTCCTGACTTTC. Translation: CASNSPTQGSGANVLTF.